The clone carrying this T cell receptor beta chain occurred a few times. Only in-frame clones appear in the TCRdb table, and some are missing; sequencing was by immunoSEQ multiplex PCR. The sample records 500,000 to 600,000 clones, roughly 91% being singletons. This sample was included in a study of blood T cell repertoires in COVID-19. Background on the study: Collection of acute and convalescent COVID-19 samples took place in the United States, Italy and Spain.

CDR3 length: 13 amino acids. The V gene's germline CDR1 is LGHDT and CDR2 YNNKEL (reference sequence). With 5 bases removed from V and 1 base from J, the gap between germline ends came to 8 bases. Seattle-derived patients entered the study during active infection and were followed longitudinally. The chain uses TRBV3-1 (or the pseudogene TRBV3-2) and TRBJ1-2; D gene uncertain. Sequencing was done on a sample of peripheral blood. The TCR was taken from a woman aged 50 to 60 with COVID-19, enrolled during active disease. The CDR3 DNA reads TGTGCCAGCAGCGCGACTGGTAACTATGGCTACACCTTC. It specifies CASSATGNYGYTF.